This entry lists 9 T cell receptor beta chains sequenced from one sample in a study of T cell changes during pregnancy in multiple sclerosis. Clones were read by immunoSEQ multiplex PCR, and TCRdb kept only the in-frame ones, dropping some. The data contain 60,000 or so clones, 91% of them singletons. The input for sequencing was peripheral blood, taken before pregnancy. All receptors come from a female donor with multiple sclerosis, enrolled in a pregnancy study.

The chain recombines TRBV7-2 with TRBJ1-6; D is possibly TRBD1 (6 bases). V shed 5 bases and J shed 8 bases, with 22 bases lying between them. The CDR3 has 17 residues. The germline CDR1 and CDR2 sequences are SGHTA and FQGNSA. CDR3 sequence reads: CASSPHRVPLLDSPLHF. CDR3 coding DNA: TGTGCCAGCAGCCCCCACAGGGTCCCACTCCTAGATTCACCCCTCCACTTT.

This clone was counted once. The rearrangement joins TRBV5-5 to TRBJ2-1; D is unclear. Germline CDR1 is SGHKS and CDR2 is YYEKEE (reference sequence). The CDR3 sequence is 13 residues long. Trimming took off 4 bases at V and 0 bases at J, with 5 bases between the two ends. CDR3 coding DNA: TGTGCCAGCAGCCCCGGCTCCTACAATGAGCAGTTCTTC. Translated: CASSPGSYNEQFF.

The CDR3 DNA reads TGCAGCGTTGATAAAACCGGGGGAAGAGGGGAGCAGTACTTC. Protein product: CSVDKTGGRGEQYF. The chain combines TRBV29-1 with TRBJ2-7; perhaps TRBD2 as D (6 bases). Trimming shortened V by 3 bases and J by 7 bases, and 19 bases separated the two germline ends. Germline V gene sequence: CDR1 SQVTM, CDR2 ANQGSEA. CDR3 size: 14 residues.

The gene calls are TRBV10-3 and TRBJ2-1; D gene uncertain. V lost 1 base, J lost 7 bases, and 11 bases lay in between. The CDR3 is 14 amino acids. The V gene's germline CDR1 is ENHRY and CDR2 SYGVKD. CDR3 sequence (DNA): TGTGCCATCAGTGAGTACGCCACTGGTAATGAGCAGTTCTTC. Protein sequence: CAISEYATGNEQFF.

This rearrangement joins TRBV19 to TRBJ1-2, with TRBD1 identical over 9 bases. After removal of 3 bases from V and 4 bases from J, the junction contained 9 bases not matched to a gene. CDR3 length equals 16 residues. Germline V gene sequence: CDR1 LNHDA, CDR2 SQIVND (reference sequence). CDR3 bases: TGTGCCAGTAGTATCCCAGGGACAGGGCCAATCTATGGCTACACCTTC. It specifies CASSIPGTGPIYGYTF.

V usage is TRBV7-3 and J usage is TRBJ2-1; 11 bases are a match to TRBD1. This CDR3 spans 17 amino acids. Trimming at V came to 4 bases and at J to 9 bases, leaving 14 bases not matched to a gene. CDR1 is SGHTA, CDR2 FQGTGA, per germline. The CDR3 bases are TGTGCCAGCAGCTCGGGGATGCGGGACAGGGGGGTGGTTGAGCAGTTCTTC. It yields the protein CASSSGMRDRGVVEQFF.

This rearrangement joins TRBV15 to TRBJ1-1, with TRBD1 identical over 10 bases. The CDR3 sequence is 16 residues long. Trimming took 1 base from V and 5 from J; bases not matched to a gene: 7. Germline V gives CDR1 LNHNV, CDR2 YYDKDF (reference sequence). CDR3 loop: CATSRGGDRGNTEAFF. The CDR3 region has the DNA TGTGCCACCAGCAGAGGGGGGGACAGGGGTAATACTGAAGCTTTCTTT.

The CDR3 DNA reads as TGCGCCAGCAGCCAAGCTCTAGATCACAATGAGCAGTTCTTC. This translates into CASSQALDHNEQFF. This rearrangement joins TRBV4-3 to TRBJ2-1, with D unresolved. This CDR3 comprises 14 residues. V lost 1 base to trimming and J lost 5 bases, with 9 bases between them. Germline V gene lookup returns CDR1 LGHNA and CDR2 YSLEER.

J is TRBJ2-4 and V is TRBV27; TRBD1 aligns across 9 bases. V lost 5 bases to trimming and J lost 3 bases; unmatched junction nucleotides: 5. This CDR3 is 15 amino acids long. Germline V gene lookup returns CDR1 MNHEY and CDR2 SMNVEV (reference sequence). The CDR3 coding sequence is TGTGCCAGCAGTACGCCGGGACAGGGCAAAAACATTCAGTACTTC. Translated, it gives CASSTPGQGKNIQYF.